This TCR beta chain comes out of a study of T cell repertoires in cytomegalovirus infection. Study context: Evidence of both CMV infection and a matching HLA type came from public TCR beta signatures. Findings and caveats of the study: The study identified carriers of CMV plus the relevant HLA from cumulative public TCR beta family frequency.

Unmatched junction bases numbered 3, after V lost 4 bases and J lost 2 bases. The CDR3 has 14 residues. Germline assignment: CDR1 SGHAT and CDR2 FQNNGV. There are many counts of this clonotype. Antigen specificity is unknown. Via MiXCR, TCRdb re-called the reads, giving one row per CDR3 protein. Of hundreds of thousands of distinct CDR3 sequences listed, approximately 7% are singletons. This clonotype originated in a human donor in good health (CMV status not recorded). Some clones in this sample may be carry-over from other donors' samples. The chain recombines TRBV11-2 with TRBJ2-7; 9 bases line up with TRBD1. Sequencing input: PBMCs. The CDR3 region has the DNA TGTGCCAGCAGCTCGGGGACAGGGACCTACGAGCAGTACTTC. It encodes CASSSGTGTYEQYF.